This T cell receptor beta chain emerged from a study of blood T cell repertoires in COVID-19. Across the whole study: In each case, the material was cDNA or gDNA derived from T cells, B-cell-depleted T cells, or PBMCs.

Two negative PCRs, clearance, or symptom resolution were required of recovered Cohort 3 donors. Germline V gene lookup returns CDR1 MNHEY and CDR2 SVGAGI. The V gene lost 6 bases and the J gene lost 7 bases, with 15 bases spanning the gap. CDR3 size: 14 residues. Method: immunoSEQ multiplex PCR; TCRdb's copy keeps in-frame clones and lacks some. The profile shows fewer than 350,000 clones, approximately 83% of them singletons. This receptor was taken from a young man who had recovered from COVID-19. This chain joins TRBV6-5 and TRBJ2-2; TRBD1 might be the D (6 bases). Material for sequencing was PBMCs or T cells enriched from blood (not recorded which). CDR3 in amino acids: CASSGWGQIGELFF. CDR3 sequence (DNA): TGTGCCAGCAGCGGTTGGGGGCAGATCGGGGAGCTGTTTTTT.